This note documents a single TCR beta chain sequence. As yet, its antigen is unknown. CDR1 MNHEY and CDR2 SVGAGI come from the germline V gene. The CDR3 runs 14 residues. The J segment lost 4 bases and the V segment lost 2 bases, leaving 0 bases of the junction unmatched. These transplant recipients had drug-resistant or recurrent cytomegalovirus infection. TCRdb's table, derived via immunoSEQ multiplex PCR, lists solely in-frame clones and lacks some. The table has 45,000 to 50,000 clones, about 94% seen once. This sample is part of a study of T cell therapy after organ transplantation. In the study overall: T cells were expanded 2 to 3 weeks with 30 CMV class I/II epitopes. Study-wide results and caveats: Reconstitution after therapy seemingly combined transferred and product-undetected endogenous clonotypes. Nonresponders had marked pretherapy clonal expansions and little post-therapy change.

The TCR sequence derives from a human patient who had received a solid organ transplant and had CMV disease. This chain uses TRBV6-5 with TRBJ1-1; the match to TRBD1 covers 11 bases. The sample in question was CD8+ T cells from blood, obtained before autologous CMV-specific T cell therapy. DNA for the CDR3: TGTGCCAGCAGTTACGGGACAGGGGGCACTGAAGCTTTCTTT. It translates to CASSYGTGGTEAFF.